The source of this T cell receptor (beta chain) is a study of blood T cell repertoires in COVID-19. Whole-study context: Spain, Italy and the United States supplied samples that represented acute and convalescent COVID-19.

The CDR3 has 13 residues. The germline V gene has CDR1 MDHEN and CDR2 SYDVKM. After removal of 6 bases from V and 2 bases from J, the junction contained 2 bases not matched to a gene. As originally analysed: Reference gene primer amplification gave estimated nucleated cell counts. Measured with immunoSEQ multiplex PCR; TCRdb has only the in-frame clones, and not every one. The DNA gave D and trimming, while V, J and clone size come from that table. The sample has over 60,000 clones, around four fifths seen once. This receptor was taken from a human donor in a cohort sampled during active COVID-19. Material for sequencing was peripheral blood. This sequence joins TRBV28 and TRBJ2-7, with 9 bases that match TRBD1. CDR3 nucleotides: TGTGCCAGCAGGAGACAGGGGGCCTACGAGCAGTACTTC. Translating gives CASRRQGAYEQYF.